A selection of T cell receptor beta chains follows, all from one sample in a study of regulatory T cells in long-lasting Graves disease. TCRdb re-derived calls from the multiplex PCR reads in MiXCR, one entry per CDR3 protein. The sample holds 400,000 to 450,000 distinct CDR3 sequences, more than 13% seen once. These data were likewise used in another study, on T cells in Graves' hyperthyroidism and ophthalmopathy.

The source was peripheral blood mononuclear cells (PBMCs), collected at new diagnosis, from a patient treated with antithyroid drugs. The receptors here all came from a woman aged 30 to 39 with Graves disease. The CDR3 runs from the conserved cysteine through the conserved F or W. The order of the fields is clone size, D gene, J gene, V gene, CDR3 protein, CDR3 DNA. A D gene is named only where the DNA matches it firmly. The listing skips clone size in some rows; elsewhere it reads once, few, many or a size class.

clone_size: many
d_call: .
j_call: TRBJ2-1
v_call: TRBV6-1
cdr3_aa: CATRMGNNEQFF
cdr3_nt: TGTGCCACAAGGATGGGGAACAATGAGCAGTTCTTC

clone_size: many
d_call: TRBD1
j_call: TRBJ2-5
v_call: TRBV7-3
cdr3_aa: CASSLQGAGETQYF
cdr3_nt: TGTGCCAGCAGCTTACAGGGGGCGGGGGAGACCCAGTACTTC

clone_size: .
d_call: TRBD2
j_call: TRBJ2-7
v_call: TRBV2
cdr3_aa: CASSLGLADNEQYF
cdr3_nt: TGTGCCAGCTCACTAGGACTAGCGGACAATGAGCAGTACTTC

clone_size: .
d_call: TRBD2
j_call: TRBJ2-6
v_call: TRBV6-1
cdr3_aa: CASSRGLAGFSGANVLTF
cdr3_nt: TGTGCCAGCAGCAGGGGACTAGCGGGTTTCTCTGGGGCCAACGTCCTGACTTTC

clone_size: many
d_call: .
j_call: TRBJ2-1
v_call: TRBV5-1
cdr3_aa: CASSPRTVYNEQFF
cdr3_nt: TGTGCCAGCAGCCCCAGGACAGTCTACAATGAGCAGTTCTTC

clone_size: many
d_call: .
j_call: TRBJ2-7
v_call: TRBV7-9
cdr3_aa: CASSLSSHEQYF
cdr3_nt: TGTGCCAGCAGCTTATCTTCCCACGAGCAGTACTTC

clone_size: .
d_call: .
j_call: TRBJ2-1
v_call: TRBV12-3/TRBV12-4
cdr3_aa: CASSRMGSARYEQFF
cdr3_nt: TGTGCCAGCAGTCGTATGGGAAGCGCGCGGTATGAGCAGTTCTTC

clone_size: many
d_call: .
j_call: TRBJ2-6
v_call: TRBV7-9
cdr3_aa: CASSSRRWRDGANVLTF
cdr3_nt: TGTGCCAGCAGCTCCCGCAGGTGGAGGGATGGGGCCAACGTCCTGACTTTC

clone_size: many
d_call: TRBD1
j_call: TRBJ2-7
v_call: TRBV5-1
cdr3_aa: CASSGTGGARREQYF
cdr3_nt: TGCGCCAGCAGCGGGACAGGGGGCGCTCGGCGGGAGCAGTACTTC

clone_size: .
d_call: TRBD1
j_call: TRBJ2-1
v_call: TRBV12-3/TRBV12-4
cdr3_aa: CATSDLPGQGHNEQFF
cdr3_nt: TGTGCCACCAGTGATTTGCCCGGACAGGGGCACAATGAGCAGTTCTTC

clone_size: .
d_call: TRBD1
j_call: TRBJ2-5
v_call: TRBV27
cdr3_aa: CASSSTGYGETQYF
cdr3_nt: TGTGCCAGCAGTTCGACAGGGTATGGAGAGACCCAGTACTTC

clone_size: many
d_call: .
j_call: TRBJ1-5
v_call: TRBV28
cdr3_aa: CASSFIVGKGLNQPQHF
cdr3_nt: TGTGCCAGCAGTTTTATTGTGGGAAAGGGGTTAAATCAGCCCCAGCATTTT

clone_size: .
d_call: .
j_call: TRBJ1-3
v_call: TRBV24-1
cdr3_aa: CATSDVQAANTIYF
cdr3_nt: TGTGCCACCAGTGATGTCCAGGCGGCCAACACCATATATTTT

clone_size: few
d_call: TRBD1
j_call: TRBJ2-1
v_call: TRBV9
cdr3_aa: CASSVGTGINNEQFF
cdr3_nt: TGTGCCAGCAGCGTCGGGACAGGGATTAACAATGAGCAGTTCTTC

clone_size: many
d_call: TRBD2
j_call: TRBJ2-1
v_call: TRBV20-1
cdr3_aa: CSARPHPLSSGAYNEQFF
cdr3_nt: TGCAGTGCTAGACCCCACCCCCTCTCTAGCGGGGCCTACAATGAGCAGTTCTTC

clone_size: .
d_call: .
j_call: TRBJ2-7
v_call: TRBV20-1
cdr3_aa: CSANRANSYEQYF
cdr3_nt: TGCAGTGCTAACAGGGCTAATTCCTACGAGCAGTACTTC

clone_size: .
d_call: .
j_call: TRBJ2-2
v_call: TRBV18
cdr3_aa: CASSPMGSRISNTGELFF
cdr3_nt: TGTGCCAGCTCACCCATGGGGTCTAGGATTTCGAACACCGGGGAGCTGTTTTTT

clone_size: .
d_call: .
j_call: TRBJ2-7
v_call: TRBV6-1
cdr3_aa: CASSEGGHQYF
cdr3_nt: TGTGCCAGCAGTGAAGGGGGACACCAGTACTTC

clone_size: few
d_call: .
j_call: TRBJ2-3
v_call: TRBV24-1
cdr3_aa: CATMGRIEDTQYF
cdr3_nt: TGTGCCACCATGGGCCGGATCGAGGATACGCAGTATTTT

clone_size: few
d_call: TRBD2
j_call: TRBJ2-1
v_call: TRBV19
cdr3_aa: CASKFTEGGHSYNEQFF
cdr3_nt: TGTGCCAGTAAGTTCACCGAGGGAGGGCACTCCTACAATGAGCAGTTCTTC

clone_size: .
d_call: .
j_call: TRBJ1-1
v_call: TRBV24-1
cdr3_aa: CASSPSGARHTEAFF
cdr3_nt: TGTGCCAGCAGCCCATCGGGGGCCCGGCACACTGAAGCTTTCTTT

clone_size: few
d_call: .
j_call: TRBJ2-5
v_call: TRBV5-6
cdr3_aa: CASSLVAEETQYF
cdr3_nt: TGTGCCAGCAGCCTCGTGGCCGAAGAGACCCAGTACTTC

clone_size: few
d_call: .
j_call: TRBJ2-4
v_call: TRBV5-1
cdr3_aa: CASSLHPQGADRNIQYF
cdr3_nt: TGCGCCAGCAGCTTACACCCCCAAGGGGCAGATCGAAACATTCAGTACTTC

clone_size: many
d_call: TRBD1
j_call: TRBJ2-7
v_call: TRBV6-1
cdr3_aa: CASSLDRVKGYEQYF
cdr3_nt: TGTGCCAGCAGTCTTGACAGGGTTAAAGGATACGAGCAGTACTTC

clone_size: .
d_call: .
j_call: TRBJ2-1
v_call: TRBV28
cdr3_aa: CASSLTLGLPKYNEQFF
cdr3_nt: TGTGCCAGCAGTTTAACCCTGGGACTTCCCAAATACAATGAGCAGTTCTTC

clone_size: once
d_call: .
j_call: TRBJ1-1
v_call: TRBV29-1
cdr3_aa: CSVFSEAFF
cdr3_nt: TGCAGCGTATTCTCCGAAGCTTTCTTT

clone_size: few
d_call: .
j_call: TRBJ2-5
v_call: TRBV5-5
cdr3_aa: CASSLEAAQVGDQYF
cdr3_nt: TGTGCCAGCAGCTTGGAGGCGGCCCAAGTAGGAGACCAGTACTTC

clone_size: few
d_call: .
j_call: TRBJ2-7
v_call: TRBV2
cdr3_aa: CASSENPAYEQYF
cdr3_nt: TGTGCCAGCAGTGAGAACCCAGCCTACGAGCAGTACTTC

clone_size: many
d_call: TRBD1
j_call: TRBJ2-7
v_call: TRBV5-1
cdr3_aa: CASSMGQGLNEQYF
cdr3_nt: TGCGCCAGCAGCATGGGACAGGGGCTCAACGAGCAGTACTTC

clone_size: .
d_call: .
j_call: TRBJ2-1
v_call: TRBV3-1
cdr3_aa: CASSPSSYEQFF
cdr3_nt: TGTGCCAGCAGTCCTAGCTCCTACGAGCAGTTCTTC

clone_size: many
d_call: TRBD1
j_call: TRBJ2-1
v_call: TRBV20-1
cdr3_aa: CSASGTGGYNEQFF
cdr3_nt: TGCAGTGCTAGCGGGACAGGGGGTTACAATGAGCAGTTCTTC

clone_size: many
d_call: .
j_call: TRBJ2-5
v_call: TRBV29-1
cdr3_aa: CSVGFGSAQETQYF
cdr3_nt: TGCAGCGTTGGATTCGGCTCAGCCCAAGAGACCCAGTACTTC

clone_size: many
d_call: .
j_call: TRBJ2-3
v_call: TRBV5-6
cdr3_aa: CASSRSGSTDTQYF
cdr3_nt: TGTGCCAGCAGCCGCAGCGGGAGCACAGATACGCAGTATTTT

clone_size: few
d_call: TRBD1
j_call: TRBJ2-6
v_call: TRBV24-1
cdr3_aa: CATSESGQGALAGANVLTF
cdr3_nt: TGTGCCACCAGTGAATCGGGACAGGGGGCTCTAGCGGGGGCCAACGTCCTGACTTTC

clone_size: many
d_call: .
j_call: TRBJ2-5
v_call: TRBV10-3
cdr3_aa: CAISRGADQETQYF
cdr3_nt: TGTGCCATCAGTCGAGGGGCGGATCAAGAGACCCAGTACTTC

clone_size: many
d_call: TRBD2
j_call: TRBJ2-7
v_call: TRBV20-1
cdr3_aa: CSARDIQREGHKSNEQYF
cdr3_nt: TGCAGTGCTAGAGATATTCAGCGGGAGGGCCACAAATCGAACGAGCAGTACTTC

clone_size: few
d_call: .
j_call: TRBJ1-5
v_call: TRBV6-2/TRBV6-3
cdr3_aa: CASSYGGTGNQPQHF
cdr3_nt: TGTGCCAGCAGTTACGGGGGGACTGGCAATCAGCCCCAGCATTTT

clone_size: .
d_call: .
j_call: TRBJ2-5
v_call: TRBV18
cdr3_aa: CASSPPKRETQYF
cdr3_nt: TGTGCCAGCTCACCACCCAAGAGGGAGACCCAGTACTTC

clone_size: many
d_call: .
j_call: TRBJ1-5
v_call: TRBV12-3/TRBV12-4
cdr3_aa: CASRPVGSNQPQHF
cdr3_nt: TGTGCCAGCAGGCCCGTTGGTAGCAATCAGCCCCAGCATTTT

clone_size: many
d_call: .
j_call: TRBJ1-5
v_call: TRBV20-1
cdr3_aa: CSARAPGVDSQPQHF
cdr3_nt: TGCAGTGCTAGAGCCCCGGGGGTTGACAGTCAGCCCCAGCATTTT

clone_size: .
d_call: TRBD2
j_call: TRBJ2-7
v_call: TRBV4-2
cdr3_aa: CASSQAVATSGSSEQYF
cdr3_nt: TGTGCCAGCAGCCAAGCTGTGGCGACTAGCGGGAGCTCCGAGCAGTACTTC

clone_size: many
d_call: .
j_call: TRBJ1-6
v_call: TRBV2
cdr3_aa: CASKAESSYNSPLHF
cdr3_nt: TGTGCCAGCAAGGCAGAGAGCTCCTATAATTCACCCCTCCACTTT

clone_size: .
d_call: TRBD2
j_call: TRBJ2-1
v_call: TRBV19
cdr3_aa: CASKGLAGGLSYNEQFF
cdr3_nt: TGTGCCAGTAAGGGACTAGCGGGAGGGTTATCCTACAATGAGCAGTTCTTC

clone_size: .
d_call: TRBD2
j_call: TRBJ2-1
v_call: TRBV7-9
cdr3_aa: CASSRILAGSYNEQFF
cdr3_nt: TGTGCCAGCAGCCGGATCCTAGCGGGCTCCTACAATGAGCAGTTCTTC

clone_size: few
d_call: .
j_call: TRBJ2-1
v_call: TRBV11-1
cdr3_aa: CASSLEQEPYNEQFF
cdr3_nt: TGTGCCAGCAGCTTAGAACAGGAACCCTACAATGAGCAGTTCTTC

clone_size: many
d_call: TRBD1
j_call: TRBJ1-2
v_call: TRBV5-1
cdr3_aa: CASSPGTGGIYGYTF
cdr3_nt: TGCGCCAGCAGCCCAGGGACAGGGGGCATCTATGGCTACACCTTC

clone_size: few
d_call: .
j_call: TRBJ2-7
v_call: TRBV30
cdr3_aa: CAWTPRGTYEQYF
cdr3_nt: TGTGCCTGGACCCCAAGGGGGACCTACGAGCAGTACTTC

clone_size: .
d_call: .
j_call: TRBJ2-3
v_call: TRBV29-1
cdr3_aa: CSVARQTRRDTQYF
cdr3_nt: TGCAGCGTTGCCCGGCAGACCCGCCGGGATACGCAGTATTTT

clone_size: few
d_call: TRBD2
j_call: TRBJ2-3
v_call: TRBV9
cdr3_aa: CASSGGGPTDTQYF
cdr3_nt: TGTGCCAGCAGCGGGGGAGGGCCCACAGATACGCAGTATTTT

clone_size: .
d_call: TRBD1
j_call: TRBJ1-2
v_call: TRBV10-3
cdr3_aa: CAISERMGQGRLDYGYTF
cdr3_nt: TGTGCCATCAGTGAGAGAATGGGACAGGGAAGGCTAGACTATGGCTACACCTTC

clone_size: many
d_call: .
j_call: TRBJ2-5
v_call: TRBV13
cdr3_aa: CASSHGTEQETQYF
cdr3_nt: TGTGCCAGCAGCCACGGGACGGAACAAGAGACCCAGTACTTC

clone_size: many
d_call: TRBD2
j_call: TRBJ2-7
v_call: TRBV15
cdr3_aa: CATRKAGLVSYEQYF
cdr3_nt: TGTGCCACCAGAAAGGCGGGACTAGTCTCCTACGAGCAGTACTTC

clone_size: many
d_call: TRBD2
j_call: TRBJ2-1
v_call: TRBV5-1
cdr3_aa: CASSIELAIYNEQFF
cdr3_nt: TGCGCCAGCAGCATCGAACTAGCGATCTACAATGAGCAGTTCTTC

clone_size: many
d_call: .
j_call: TRBJ2-3
v_call: TRBV11-3
cdr3_aa: CASSLGLSLFTDTQYF
cdr3_nt: TGTGCCAGCAGCTTAGGCCTGAGCCTCTTCACAGATACGCAGTATTTT

clone_size: many
d_call: .
j_call: TRBJ1-5
v_call: TRBV29-1
cdr3_aa: CSVAGTAQDQPQHF
cdr3_nt: TGCAGCGTTGCCGGGACTGCACAAGATCAGCCCCAGCATTTT

clone_size: many
d_call: .
j_call: TRBJ2-5
v_call: TRBV11-1
cdr3_aa: CASSSFGTQYF
cdr3_nt: TGTGCCAGCAGCTCCTTTGGGACCCAGTACTTC

clone_size: few
d_call: .
j_call: TRBJ2-1
v_call: TRBV6-1
cdr3_aa: CASSENVGGYNEQFF
cdr3_nt: TGTGCCAGCAGTGAAAATGTTGGGGGTTACAATGAGCAGTTCTTC

clone_size: many
d_call: .
j_call: TRBJ2-1
v_call: TRBV5-6
cdr3_aa: CASSRAWEQLF
cdr3_nt: TGTGCCAGCAGCAGGGCTTGGGAGCAGCTCTTC

clone_size: many
d_call: TRBD1
j_call: TRBJ1-5
v_call: TRBV7-8
cdr3_aa: CASSYGTEGNQPQHF
cdr3_nt: TGTGCCAGCAGCTACGGGACAGAGGGCAATCAGCCCCAGCATTTT